Listed below are T cell receptor beta chains from one sample, sequenced in a study of cytomegalovirus exposure and HLA in healthy donors. Repertoires were generated with immunoSEQ multiplex PCR, while TCRdb's copy carries only in-frame clones and drops some. This table has under 90,000 clones, roughly 80% appearing once. Material: PBMCs. These receptors were obtained from a middle-aged man in good health and CMV-seronegative. Each CDR3 is given with its conserved first and last residue. A D gene is named only where the DNA matches it firmly. Size values are once, few and many counts, or a class for expanded clones, and some rows have none.

size	V	J	D	DNA	CDR3
NA	TRBV7-9	TRBJ1-1	NA	TGTGCCAGCAGCTTTGTCTCTGAAGCTTTCTTT	CASSFVSEAFF
NA	TRBV11-2	TRBJ1-4	NA	TGTGCCAGCAGCCCCCCCTGGGGAGATGAAAAACTGTTTTTT	CASSPPWGDEKLFF
NA	TRBV29-1	TRBJ2-7	TRBD1	TGCAGCGTTGAAGGGACAGGGAAAAGGTGGGGCGAGCAGTACTTC	CSVEGTGKRWGEQYF
NA	TRBV4-1	TRBJ1-4	NA	TGCGCCAGCAGCCAAGTCCGGGGGTCACGAACTAATGAAAAACTGTTTTTT	CASSQVRGSRTNEKLFF
NA	TRBV7-9	TRBJ1-2	TRBD1	TGTGCCAGCAGCTCTACAGGGGCCCTCTATGGCTACACCTTC	CASSSTGALYGYTF
NA	TRBV7-3	TRBJ2-2	NA	TGTGCCAGCAGCTTAAGGTCCAGGGCCGCCGGGGAGCTGTTTTTT	CASSLRSRAAGELFF
NA	TRBV7-9	TRBJ2-2	NA	TGTGCCAGCAGCCTTCCTCCGGGTCGGGCCGGGGAGCTGTTTTTT	CASSLPPGRAGELFF
once	TRBV13	TRBJ2-5	NA	TGTGCCAGCAGCTTAGCCGGGGAGCAGTACTTC	CASSLAGEQYF
NA	TRBV27	TRBJ1-2	TRBD1	TGTGCCAGCAGTTCCCAGGGGGCCCATCCTTCTGGCTATGGCTACACCTTC	CASSSQGAHPSGYGYTF
NA	TRBV28	TRBJ1-2	NA	TGTGCCAGCAGTTCAATTGTACACGGAGCTAACTATGGCTACACCTTC	CASSSIVHGANYGYTF
NA	TRBV5-4	TRBJ2-7	TRBD2	TGTGCCAGCAGCACGGGACTAGCGGGAGATTTACACTTC	CASSTGLAGDLHF
NA	TRBV5-4	TRBJ1-2	TRBD1	TGTGCCAGCAGCTCAGGACAGGGTTCTGGCTATGGCTACACCTTC	CASSSGQGSGYGYTF
NA	TRBV2	TRBJ1-2	TRBD1	TGTGCCAGCAGTCTGGACAGGGAGATGGGATACACCTTC	CASSLDREMGYTF
NA	TRBV11-3	TRBJ2-4	NA	TGTGCCAGCAGTTCAGATACAGCTCAGTACTTC	CASSSDTAQYF
NA	TRBV10-3	TRBJ2-7	TRBD2	TGTGCCACCCATCGGGAGGGGGGACCCTACGAGCAGTACTTC	CATHREGGPYEQYF
many	TRBV19	TRBJ1-1	NA	TGTGCCAGTACCCCGGGGGGCCTTGTAGTGGGCACTGAAGCTTTCTTT	CASTPGGLVVGTEAFF
NA	TRBV28	TRBJ1-2	NA	TGTGCCAGCAGTCCAAATACAGGCAACTATGGCTACACCTTC	CASSPNTGNYGYTF